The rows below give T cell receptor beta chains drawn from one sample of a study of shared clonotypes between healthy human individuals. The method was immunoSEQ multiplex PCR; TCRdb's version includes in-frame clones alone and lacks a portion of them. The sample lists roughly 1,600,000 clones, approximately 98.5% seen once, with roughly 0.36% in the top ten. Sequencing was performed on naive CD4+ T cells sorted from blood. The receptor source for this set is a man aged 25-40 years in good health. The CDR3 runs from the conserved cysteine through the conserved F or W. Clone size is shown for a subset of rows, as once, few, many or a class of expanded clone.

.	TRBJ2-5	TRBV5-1	CASSAGLAGKETQYF
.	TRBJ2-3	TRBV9	CASSVAPEVDTQYF
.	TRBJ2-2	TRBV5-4	CASSSFWTGGGSGELFF
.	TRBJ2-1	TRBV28	CASRLKWLGGSYNEQFF
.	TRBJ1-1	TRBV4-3	CASSPDRGVNTEAFF
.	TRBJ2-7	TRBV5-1	CASSLAGGAYEQYF
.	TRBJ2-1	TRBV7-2	CASSLRRESYNEQFF
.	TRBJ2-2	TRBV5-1	CASSAEGATGELFF
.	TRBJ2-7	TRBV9	CASSVGFSGKEYEQYF
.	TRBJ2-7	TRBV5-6	CASSGPGLATHEQYF
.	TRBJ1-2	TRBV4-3	CASSQLGVDYGYTF
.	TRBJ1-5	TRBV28	CASGGTDIYQPQHF
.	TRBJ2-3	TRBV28	CASSPDTDTQYF
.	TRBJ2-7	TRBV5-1	CASSFSPSNSGPEDEQYF
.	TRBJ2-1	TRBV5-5	CASSPIIAGAYNEQFF
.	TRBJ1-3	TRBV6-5	CASAQGSSGNTIYF
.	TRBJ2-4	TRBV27	CASSLLAGVRNIQYF
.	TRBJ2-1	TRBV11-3	CASSLGRQFPPSEQFF
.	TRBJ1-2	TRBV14	CASSPLDRGYGYTF
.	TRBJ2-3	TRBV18	CASSSLALDTQYF
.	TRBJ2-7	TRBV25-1	CASSVGQIYEQYF
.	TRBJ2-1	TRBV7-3	CASSLRGVSSYNEQFF
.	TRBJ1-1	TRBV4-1	CASSHKTGVYTEAFF
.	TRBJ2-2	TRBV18	CASSQGQGANGELFF
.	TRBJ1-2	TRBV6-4	CASSRDRGHHGYTF
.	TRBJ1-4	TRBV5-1	CASSGTGVTNEKLFF
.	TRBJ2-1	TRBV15	CATSSPSGNGEQFF
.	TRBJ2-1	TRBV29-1	CSVAQGQGWNEQFF
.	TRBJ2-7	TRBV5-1	CASRSRETGPSYEQYF
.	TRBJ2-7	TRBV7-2	CASSRDSSSYEQYF
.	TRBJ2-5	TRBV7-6	CASSLVLLAGVVETQYF
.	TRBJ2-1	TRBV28	CASSGLEYNEQFF
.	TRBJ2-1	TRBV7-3	CASSLRVGDNEQFF
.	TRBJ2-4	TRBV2	CASNSLGGNIQYF
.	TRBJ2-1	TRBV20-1	CSADGNEQFF
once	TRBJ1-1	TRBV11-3	CASSLVQGSEAFF
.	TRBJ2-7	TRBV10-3	CAIRGSGSDYEQYF
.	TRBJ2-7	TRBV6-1	CASSELVQLQFRYF
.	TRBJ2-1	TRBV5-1	CASRTGLAGGRSSYNEQFF
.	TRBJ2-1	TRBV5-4	CASRVQGTPNEQFF
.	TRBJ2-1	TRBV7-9	CASSHGVGSYNEQFF
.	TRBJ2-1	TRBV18	CASSPEETISGNEQFF
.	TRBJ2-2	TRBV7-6	CASSSSRELFF
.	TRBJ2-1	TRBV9	CASSVGAGGRNEQFF
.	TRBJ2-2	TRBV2	CASRKGAGTGELFF
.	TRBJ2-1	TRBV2	CASSEGQFNEQFF